This TCR beta chain was sequenced for a study of blood T cell repertoires in COVID-19. Study-level background: The samples span acute and convalescent COVID-19 from the United States, Italy and Spain. T cells, B-cell-depleted T cells, or PBMCs supplied cDNA or gDNA.

The CDR3 totals 14 residues. CDR1 and CDR2 (germline): MRHNA, SNTAGT. V was shortened by 7 bases and J by 1 base, with 13 bases between the two germline ends. Original data processing: Nucleated cell counts were estimated from reference gene primer amplification. This table comes from immunoSEQ multiplex PCR, and its TCRdb copy is limited to in-frame clones, with some not included. The D gene and trimming were derived from the DNA, and the V and J assignments and clone size from that table. This table holds 100,000 or so clones, around 90% found once. The J gene is TRBJ1-2, the V gene TRBV6-4; weak D call: TRBD1 (6 bases). Input material: peripheral blood. The clonotype was recovered from a man aged 45-65 years with active COVID-19. The CDR3: CASNNRGFNYGYTF. CDR3 nucleotides: TGTGCCAGCAACAATAGGGGGTTTAACTATGGCTACACCTTC.